The entry that follows covers one T cell receptor (beta chain) sequence. It has no known antigen specificity. No base quality values were provided; no much bigger clone lies one nucleotide off. A single peripheral blood draw of roughly 0.11 L on average was collected from each donor into heparinised tubes. A BD FACSAria II and a panel including CD45RO, CCR7, CD25, CD127, CD95 and CD27 were used to sort naive, central memory, regulatory and stem cell-like memory CD4+ T cells. Every sorted population had a purity above 95%. PBMCs were isolated immediately by Lymphoprep density gradient centrifugation and stained directly without culture. To minimize batch effects, samples were stained and sorted in pairs, one healthy donor with one patient per experiment. All of the isolated RNA was reverse transcribed with the High Capacity cDNA Reverse Transcription Kit, so expressed TCRB transcripts were sequenced. Deep immunoSEQ sequencing was applied to naive, central memory and regulatory T cell samples, giving an average of roughly 3.5 million total reads per sample. Sorted cells were lysed in RLT buffer, and RNA was extracted using DNase-treated RNeasy Micro or Mini kits according to cell number. To prevent cross-contamination, every cell subset was processed on its own, while patient and healthy donor samples were processed together. The immunoSEQ multiplex PCR was used to amplify TCRB sequences from cDNA, generating 87-bp fragments that spanned the CDR3 region. Sequencing of the amplicons was done on the Illumina HiSeq platform. Processing in the source paper ran as follows. PCR bias was computationally corrected using synthetic template baselines, reads within Hamming distance 2 were collapsed, and singletons that could not be merged were discarded. Reads were aligned against IMGT to assign V, D and J genes, CDR3 length and insertions or deletions at six rearrangement sites. Within each subset, clonotype counts were normalized to the number of sorted cells before true diversity and Gini coefficients were calculated with the tcR R package. Repertoire sharing was quantified using the overlap coefficient calculated on TCRB nucleotide sequences. Out-of-frame TCRB sequences from naive cells were analyzed to stand in for the pre-selection repertoire. TCRdb stores this immuneACCESS table with in-frame sequences only. Part of the clones is absent; in the studies checked, under half of the shortfall reflects unresolved V genes, and no reason is known for the rest. That table supplies the V and J calls and clone size; D and trimming were determined from the DNA. Counted in this sample were 970,000 or so clones; roughly 15% of them appeared once. The ten largest clonotypes hold 0.023% of the sample.

This specimen comes from a study of beta chain features in type 1 diabetes listed by TCRdb under 2018. Some background on the complete study: Mean age, gender distribution, total cell number and subset yield did not differ between patients and healthy donors. A total of approximately 99,000,000 sorted cells were examined across all samples, and RNA yield correlated strongly with the number of cells per subset. In the study, TCRB repertoires of sorted circulating CD4+ T cell subsets from recently diagnosed type 1 diabetes patients were compared with those of matched healthy donors. Regulatory and stem cell-like memory subsets were obtained from only 8 patients and roughly 8 healthy donors, while naive and central memory subsets were obtained from all 30 or so donors. Overall results and qualifications from the work: Type 1 diabetes patients showed a moderate but significant shortening of TCRB CDR3 length in all four CD4+ subsets. The naive, central memory and regulatory TCRB repertoires appeared to resemble one another more closely among patients than among healthy donors. PCR might favor shorter templates, but patient and control samples were amplified and corrected together, so any skew would affect both groups equally. HLA sub-analyses involved small numbers of individuals, so any influence of HLA type on TCRB rearrangement remained unresolved. At VDJ recombination sites, patients with type 1 diabetes made fewer insertions and deleted more nucleotides, a pattern implying thymic rearrangement abnormalities. Sequencing cDNA rather than genomic DNA could over-represent highly expressing activated cells, although activation and CD3 levels did not differ between groups.

This TCR was sampled from a woman aged 18-30 years in good health. Sequenced input: naive CD4+ T cells from blood. This specimen's cell subset or site label, per the study, means: true naive CD4+ T cells.

The DNA sequence reads TGTGCCAGCAGCTCCCCGACTAGCGGGAGTTACGAGCAGTACTTC. This codes for CASSSPTSGSYEQYF. The chain employs TRBV13 and TRBJ2-5, with 12 bases aligning to TRBD2. The closer fit of TRBJ2-7 to the DNA end suggests the J call may be wrong. The germline V gene (reference sequence) yields PRHDT for CDR1 and FYEKMQ for CDR2. Including the terminal cysteine and phenylalanine, the CDR3 comprises 15 residues. Only the CDR3 part of the read is kept: 45 bases, read in frame from the first base.